A selection of T cell receptor beta chains follows, all from one sample in a study of T cells in Graves' hyperthyroidism and ophthalmopathy. TCRdb redid the calling of the multiplex PCR reads with MiXCR, one entry per CDR3 protein. The profile shows 660,000 or so distinct CDR3 sequences, around 21% of them singletons. Sequencing was performed on blood. These TCRs come from a man aged 25 to 40 with Graves' ophthalmopathy. Both conserved end residues are part of each CDR3. Fields, in order: clone size, D gene, J gene, CDR3 length, V gene, CDR3 DNA, CDR3 protein. A D gene is named only where the DNA matches it firmly. The size of a clone is reported for some rows only, either as once, few or many, or as a class for expanded clones.

NA	NA	TRBJ1-4	15	TRBV5-1	TGCGCCAGCAGCGGGGACGGAGCAACTAATGAAAAACTGTTTTTT	CASSGDGATNEKLFF
once	NA	TRBJ1-2	14	TRBV6-9	TGTGCCAGCAGTTACTCGAAGGGCAACTTCGGCTACACCTTC	CASSYSKGNFGYTF
NA	TRBD2	TRBJ2-3	15	TRBV28	TGTGCCAGCAGCCCCCTAGCGGGAGCCACAGATACGCAGTATTTT	CASSPLAGATDTQYF
many	NA	TRBJ2-1	12	TRBV3-1	TGTGCCAGCAGCCAAAGGCCTGGCGAGCAGTTCTTC	CASSQRPGEQFF
many	TRBD1	TRBJ1-1	13	TRBV20-1	TGCAGCCAGGGGGCCCTTGGGCACACTGAAGCTTTCTTT	CSQGALGHTEAFF
many	NA	TRBJ2-1	14	TRBV20-1	TGCAGTGCTAGAGATCCCGGGGGCTACAATGAGCAGTTCTTC	CSARDPGGYNEQFF
few	NA	TRBJ1-2	12	TRBV30	TGTGCCTGGAGTGTGTTCGGCTATGGCTACACCTTC	CAWSVFGYGYTF
NA	TRBD2	TRBJ2-3	16	TRBV10-3	TGTGCCATCAGTGGACGGGCGGGACTAGGTACAGATACGCAGTATTTT	CAISGRAGLGTDTQYF
NA	NA	TRBJ2-5	16	TRBV19	TGTGCCAGTAGTATATCCCCGACAGCTCCCCAAGAGACCCAGTACTTC	CASSISPTAPQETQYF
NA	NA	TRBJ1-5	14	TRBV30	TGTGCCTGGAGTTATGGAGGCAGGAATCAGCCCCAGCATTTT	CAWSYGGRNQPQHF
NA	NA	TRBJ2-1	16	TRBV27	TGTGCCAGCAGTTTATCTTCCAGGGGCTCCTACAATGAGCAGTTCTTC	CASSLSSRGSYNEQFF
many	NA	TRBJ2-4	13	TRBV11-2	TGTGCCAGCAGCGGCGGGCTAGAAAACATTCAGTACTTC	CASSGGLENIQYF
NA	NA	TRBJ2-7	15	TRBV20-1	TGCAGTGCTCCCGACGCACTGACAGCCTCCTACGAGCAGTACTTC	CSAPDALTASYEQYF
many	TRBD2	TRBJ2-1	13	TRBV18	TGTGCCAGCTCACTACTAGCGGGAAATGAGCAGTTCTTC	CASSLLAGNEQFF